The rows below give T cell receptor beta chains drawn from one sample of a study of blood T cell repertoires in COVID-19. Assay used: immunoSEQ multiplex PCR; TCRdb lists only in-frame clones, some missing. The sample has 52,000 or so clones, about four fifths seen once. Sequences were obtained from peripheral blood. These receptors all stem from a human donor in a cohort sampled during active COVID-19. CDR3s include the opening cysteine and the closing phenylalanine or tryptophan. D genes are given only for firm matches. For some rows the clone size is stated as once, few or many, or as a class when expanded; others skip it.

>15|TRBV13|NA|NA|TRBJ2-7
TGTGCCAGCAGCTTAGGCCCTAGAGGCCCCTACGAGCAGTACTTC
CASSLGPRGPYEQYF
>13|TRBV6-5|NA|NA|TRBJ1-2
TGTGCCAGCAGACTCCAGGGGAACTATGGCTACACCTTC
CASRLQGNYGYTF
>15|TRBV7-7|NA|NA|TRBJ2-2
TGTGCTAGCAGCTTGCAGGGACAGAACACCGGGGAGCTGTTTTTT
CASSLQGQNTGELFF
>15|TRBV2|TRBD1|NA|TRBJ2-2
TGTGCCAGCAGGGGACAGGGTGTGAACACCGGGGAGCTGTTTTTT
CASRGQGVNTGELFF
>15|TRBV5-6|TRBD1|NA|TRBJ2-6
TGTGCCAGCAGGCAGGGACAGCCTGGGGCCAACGTCCTGACTTTC
CASRQGQPGANVLTF
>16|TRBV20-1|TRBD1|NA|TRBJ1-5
TGCAGTGCTAGTTTTCGGACAGGGATTAGCAATCAGCCCCAGCATTTT
CSASFRTGISNQPQHF
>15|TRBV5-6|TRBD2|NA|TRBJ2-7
TGTGCCAGCAGCTACCTATCTAGCGGGGGTTACGAGCAGTACTTC
CASSYLSSGGYEQYF
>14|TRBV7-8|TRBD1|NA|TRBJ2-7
TGTGCCAGCAGCTTAAATCAGGGGGCCTACGAGCAGTACTTC
CASSLNQGAYEQYF
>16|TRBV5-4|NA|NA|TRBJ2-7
TGTGCCAGCAGCTCGGGACTCCCGCCAAACTCCTACGAGCAGTACTTC
CASSSGLPPNSYEQYF
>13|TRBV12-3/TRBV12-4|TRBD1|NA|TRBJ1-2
TGTGCCAGCAGCCCCCAGGGGGCGGGGGGCTACACCTTC
CASSPQGAGGYTF
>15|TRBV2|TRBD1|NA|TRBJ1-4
TGTGCCAGCAGACAGGGGGAAGCAACTAATGAAAAACTGTTTTTT
CASRQGEATNEKLFF
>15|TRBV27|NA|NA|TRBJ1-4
TGTGCCAGCAGTTGGTTGTCCAGTACTAATGAAAAACTGTTTTTT
CASSWLSSTNEKLFF
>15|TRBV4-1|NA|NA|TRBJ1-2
TGCGCCAGCAGCCCAGCGGCAGGTGGAAGTTATGGCTACACCTTC
CASSPAAGGSYGYTF
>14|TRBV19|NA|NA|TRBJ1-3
TGTGCCAGTAGTACACAGAACTCTGGAAACACCATATATTTT
CASSTQNSGNTIYF
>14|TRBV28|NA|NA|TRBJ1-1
TGTGCCAGCAGTTTATTGGCTCTTGCGACTTCGGCTTTCTTT
CASSLLALATSAFF
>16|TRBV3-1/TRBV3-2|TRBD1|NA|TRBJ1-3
TGTGCCAGCAGCCACCTCAGGGGGCGCTCTGGAAACACCATATATTTT
CASSHLRGRSGNTIYF
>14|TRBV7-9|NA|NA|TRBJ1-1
TGTGCCAGCAGCTCTGGACAGATGAACACTGAAGCTTTCTTT
CASSSGQMNTEAFF
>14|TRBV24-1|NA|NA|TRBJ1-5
TGTGCCACCAGTCCGGGGAATAGCAATCAGCCCCAGCATTTT
CATSPGNSNQPQHF
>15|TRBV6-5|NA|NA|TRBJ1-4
TGTGCCAGCAGTTCCCGGGACTTAGCTTTTGAAAAACTGTTTTTT
CASSSRDLAFEKLFF
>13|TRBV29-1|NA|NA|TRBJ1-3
TGCAGCGCAGGGGAAACGGCTGGAAACACCATATATTTT
CSAGETAGNTIYF
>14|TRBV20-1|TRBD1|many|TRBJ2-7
TGCAGTGCTAGTGGGGCGACAGGGCGAAGCGAGCAGTACTTC
CSASGATGRSEQYF
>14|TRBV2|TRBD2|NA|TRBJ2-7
TGTGCCAGCATCTGGACTAGCGGGGACTACGAGCAGTACTTC
CASIWTSGDYEQYF
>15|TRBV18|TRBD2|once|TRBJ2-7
TGTGCCAGCTCGCAGGGACTAGCGGGCTCCTACGAGCAGTACTTC
CASSQGLAGSYEQYF
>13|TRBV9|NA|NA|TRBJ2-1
TGTGCCAGCAGCGTTACACCAGGGAATGAGCAGTTCTTC
CASSVTPGNEQFF
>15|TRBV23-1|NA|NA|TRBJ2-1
TGCGCCAGCAGTAGAGGGGGGGCTCCTTGGAATGAGCAGTTCTTC
CASSRGGAPWNEQFF
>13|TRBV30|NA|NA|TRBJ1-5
TGTGCCTGGAGTGTGCAGGGTGGACAGCCCCAGCATTTT
CAWSVQGGQPQHF
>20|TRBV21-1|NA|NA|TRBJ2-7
TGTGCCAGCAGGGGAATTAACGGGACTAGCGGGAGGGTACCCTCCTACGAGCAGTACTTC
CASRGINGTSGRVPSYEQYF